The sequence of this T cell receptor (beta chain) was determined in a study of blood T cell repertoires in COVID-19 (dated by TCRdb to 2018 to 2020). About the study as a whole: The collaborator samples originated in the United States, Italy and Spain and spanned the acute and convalescent phases of COVID-19. The prospective study material was composed of cDNA or gDNA derived from T cells, B-cell-depleted T cells, or PBMCs. Subjects who had been exposed to COVID-19, were actively infected with it, or had recovered from it provided the deeply sampled blood TCRbeta repertoires that made up the dataset. A freely available public database, intended as a resource for researchers studying the immune response to SARS-CoV-2, is where the repertoires were released. The samples were drawn from the first 160 participants of the ongoing ImmuneRACE study and from 1,254 subjects provided by 6 global collaborators. The sample metadata nearly always contained a de-identified subject ID, COVID-19 status, age in years and sex. Where available, HLA class I and class II types were taken from metadata supplied by the sample provider and were not determined by assay-based typing.

The immunoSEQ Assay, a bias-controlled multiplex PCR, was used to amplify TCRbeta CDR3 regions from genomic DNA. The published analysis was carried out like this. Nucleated cell counts per sample were estimated from amplification of reference gene primers within the assay. Sequence reads were collapsed and filtered to measure the absolute abundance of every unique TCRbeta CDR3 rearrangement. For each sample, productive Simpson clonality was calculated as the square root of Simpson's diversity index across productive rearrangements. As stored in TCRdb, this immuneACCESS dataset retains in-frame rearrangements with V and J assigned. A fraction of the clones does not appear; measured against another copy, unresolved V genes explain less than half of the discrepancy, and the remainder lacks a known reason. V and J calls and clone size follow that table, whereas D and trimming were derived from the DNA. The table for this sample lists about 110,000 clones; 90% of them were counted only once. The ten top clones hold less than 1.5% of the sample.

Study-level results and caveats: Clinical and demographic metadata were provided uncurated, with the amount varying by source and participant.

The CDR3 measures 16 amino acids from cysteine to phenylalanine. CDR3 DNA only is kept here, 48 bases in frame from base 1. CDR1 is given as MDHEN and CDR2 as SYDVKM, both from the germline V gene. Trimming costs V 3 bases and J 6 bases, and their ends lie 20 bases apart. On this clone: What antigen it recognizes has not been identified. Base qualities are not recorded, but no much larger clone differs from it by a single base.

The collaborating institutions used their own protocols to collect whole blood in K2EDTA tubes. For TCRbeta analysis, collaborators shipped samples as frozen whole blood, isolated PBMCs, or DNA extracted from either of those sample types. This clonotype was obtained from a human donor in a cohort sampled during active COVID-19. The sample consisted of peripheral blood. The chain employs TRBV28 and TRBJ2-5; a tentative D match to TRBD2 spans 6 bases. The DNA sequence is as follows: TGTGCCAGCAGTTTGTCTCCCTTCGCGGGGAGGAAGACCCAGTACTTC. Protein translation: CASSLSPFAGRKTQYF.